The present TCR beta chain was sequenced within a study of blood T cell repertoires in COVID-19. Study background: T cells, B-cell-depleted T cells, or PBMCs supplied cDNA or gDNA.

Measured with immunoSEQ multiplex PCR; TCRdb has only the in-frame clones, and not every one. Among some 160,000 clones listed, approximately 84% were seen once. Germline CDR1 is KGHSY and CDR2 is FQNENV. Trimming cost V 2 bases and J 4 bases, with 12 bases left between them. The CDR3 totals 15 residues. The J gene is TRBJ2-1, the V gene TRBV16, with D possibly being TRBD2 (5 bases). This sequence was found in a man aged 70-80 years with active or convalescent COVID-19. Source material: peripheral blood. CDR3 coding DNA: TGTGCCAGCAGCCAAAGGAGGAACCAATACAATGAGCAGTTCTTC. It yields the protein CASSQRRNQYNEQFF.